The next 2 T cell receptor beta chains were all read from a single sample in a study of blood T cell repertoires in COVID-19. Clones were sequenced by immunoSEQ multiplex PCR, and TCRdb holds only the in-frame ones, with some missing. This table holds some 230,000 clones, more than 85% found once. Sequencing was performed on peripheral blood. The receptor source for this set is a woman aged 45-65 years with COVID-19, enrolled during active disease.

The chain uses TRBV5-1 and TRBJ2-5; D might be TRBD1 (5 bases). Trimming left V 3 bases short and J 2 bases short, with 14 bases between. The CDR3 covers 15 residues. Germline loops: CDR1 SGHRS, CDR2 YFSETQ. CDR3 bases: TGCGCCAGCAGCTACCTAGGGGTTAGGCAAGAGACCCAGTACTTC. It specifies CASSYLGVRQETQYF. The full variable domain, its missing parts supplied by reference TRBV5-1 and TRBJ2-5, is KAGVTQTPRYLIKTRGQQVTLSCSPISGHRSVSWYQQTPGQGLQFLFEYFSETQRNKGNFPGRFSGRQFSNSRSEMNVSTLELGDSALYLCASSYLGVRQETQYFGPGTRLLVL.

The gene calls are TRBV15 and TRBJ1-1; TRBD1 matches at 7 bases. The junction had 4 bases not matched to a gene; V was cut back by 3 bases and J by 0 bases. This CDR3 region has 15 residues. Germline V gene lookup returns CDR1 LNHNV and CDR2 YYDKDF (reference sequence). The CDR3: CATSRGDRMNTEAFF. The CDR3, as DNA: TGTGCCACCAGCAGGGGGGACAGAATGAACACTGAAGCTTTCTTT.